Below, 11 T cell receptor beta chains from the same sample are listed, as sequenced in a study of blood T cell repertoires in COVID-19. Method: immunoSEQ multiplex PCR; TCRdb's copy keeps in-frame clones and lacks some. The sample has almost 400,000 clones, around 87% seen once. The sample taken for sequencing was peripheral blood. The receptors were gathered from a woman aged 60-75 years with COVID-19, enrolled during active disease.

V gene TRBV6-5 combines with J gene TRBJ2-5; 10 bases are a match to TRBD1. In germline, CDR1 is MNHEY, CDR2 SVGAGI. This CDR3 is 15 amino acids long. Trimming cost V 7 bases and J 5 bases; bases outside gene matches: 10. CDR3 DNA sequence: TGTGCCAGCAAGAGGGGGACAGGGGTTTTGGAGACCCAGTACTTC. This encodes CASKRGTGVLETQYF.

Turning to this clone: Other DNA sequences from this sample encode an identical CDR3 as well. The chain combines TRBV7-3 with TRBJ2-2, with D unresolved. The V gene's germline CDR1 is SGHTA and CDR2 FQGTGA. The CDR3 has 12 amino acids. The V and J ends lost 3 bases and 4 bases respectively, with 3 bases between them. CDR3 region: CASSFSTGELFF. The CDR3 DNA is TGTGCCAGCAGCTTCAGCACCGGGGAGCTGTTTTTT.

The rearrangement joins TRBV10-1 to TRBJ1-2; D may be TRBD1 (6 bases). The germline V and J ends were trimmed by 0 bases and 7 bases, with 15 bases remaining between them. Germline assignment: CDR1 WNHNN and CDR2 SYGVQD (reference sequence). There are 15 residues in the CDR3. CDR3 bases: TGCGCCAGCAGTGAGTCCCGGACAGCCAGGTTTGGCTACACCTTC. Its translation is CASSESRTARFGYTF.

This chain links TRBV3-1 (or the pseudogene TRBV3-2) with TRBJ2-2; 8 positions match TRBD1. The CDR3 runs 16 residues. V was pared by 3 bases and J by 4 bases, with 7 bases of the junction left unmatched. Germline values: CDR1 LGHDT, CDR2 YNNKEL (reference sequence). As DNA, the CDR3 is TGTGCCAGCAGCCATAATACAGGGGGTGGCACCGGGGAGCTGTTTTTT. Amino acid sequence: CASSHNTGGGTGELFF.

This clone has only a few counts. The chain employs TRBV9 and TRBJ1-2, with 7 bases matching TRBD1. Germline V gene sequence: CDR1 SGDLS, CDR2 YYNGEE. The CDR3 has 13 residues. V gave up 2 bases and J gave up 10 bases; unmatched junction bases: 8. The CDR3 sequence is CASSVTGTVDYTF. The CDR3 nucleotides read TGTGCCAGCAGCGTCACTGGGACAGTGGACTACACCTTC. Based on the CDR3 plus reference TRBV9 and TRBJ1-2, the full variable domain is DSGVTQTPKHLITATGQRVTLRCSPRSGDLSVYWYQQSLDQGLQFLIQYYNGEERAKGNILERFSAQQFPDLHSELNLSSLELGDSALYFCASSVTGTVDYTFGSGTRLTVV.

This rearrangement joins TRBV6-2 or TRBV6-3 to TRBJ1-5; D ambiguous. The CDR3 totals 14 residues. V lost 0 bases to trimming and J lost 5 bases, with 8 bases between them. Germline V gene sequence: CDR1 MNHEY, CDR2 SVGEGT. CDR3 sequence reads: CASSYSMRDQPQHF. CDR3 nucleotide sequence: TGTGCCAGCAGTTACTCGATGCGGGATCAGCCCCAGCATTTT.

CDR3 nucleotide sequence: TGCAGTGCTCCCACTCACAATGAGCAGTTCTTC. It yields the protein CSAPTHNEQFF. The J gene is TRBJ2-1, the V gene TRBV20-1; D is unclear. Trimming took 5 bases from V and 5 from J, leaving 7 bases between them. The CDR3 loop spans 11 amino acids. Germline V gene sequence: CDR1 DFQATT, CDR2 SNEGSKA (reference sequence).

In this sample, this clone turned up a few times. The chain recombines TRBV27 with TRBJ2-2; D may be TRBD2 (5 bases). The CDR3 totals 15 residues. The V end lost 2 bases, the J end lost 4 bases, and 11 bases lay between the germline ends. In germline, CDR1 is MNHEY, CDR2 SMNVEV (reference sequence). CDR3 sequence: CASSLEGWVTGELFF. The DNA for the CDR3 is TGTGCCAGCAGTTTAGAGGGATGGGTCACCGGGGAGCTGTTTTTT.

J is TRBJ1-6 and V is TRBV5-4; 11 bases line up with TRBD1. CDR3 length: 13 amino acids. J lost 13 bases, V lost 3 bases, and 3 bases had no gene match. Germline V CDR1 and CDR2: SGHNT, YYREEE (reference sequence). In DNA form, the CDR3 reads TGTGCCAGCAGCTGGGGGACAGGGGGTCCCCTCCACTTT. This translates into CASSWGTGGPLHF.

This chain connects TRBV4-2 to TRBJ1-2; D is ambiguous. V gave up 6 bases and J gave up 2 bases, with 7 bases separating them. In germline, CDR1 is LGHNA, CDR2 YNFKEQ. The CDR3 length is 12 residues. Here the CDR3 DNA reads TGTGCCAGCAGATACAGCAACTATGGCTACACCTTC. This gives the protein CASRYSNYGYTF.

The sample holds one count of this clone. The chain employs TRBV6-2 or TRBV6-3 and TRBJ2-3, with 8 nucleotides matching TRBD2. Unmatched junction bases numbered 7, after V lost 4 bases and J lost 7 bases. The CDR3 runs 14 residues. The germline gives CDR1 MNHEY, CDR2 SVGEGT. The DNA of the CDR3 is TGTGCCAGCAGTTCTGGCGGGGGGCCAAATACGCAGTATTTT. Amino acid sequence: CASSSGGGPNTQYF.